This TCR beta chain emerged from a study of T cell responses to AZD1222 COVID-19 vaccine. Study-level points and caveats: Nearly half of spike-specific TCRs reportedly target variant regions that are unmutated in the B.1.351 and B.1.1.7 variants. Clonal diversity was possibly underestimated, and white British individuals and females predominated among donors.

A remark on this clone: Its cognate antigen is unknown.

Data came from immunoSEQ multiplex PCR; TCRdb stores just in-frame clones and leaves some out. The sample records about 140,000 clones, more than 85% being singletons. The CDR3 spans 14 residues. V gave up 7 bases and J gave up 2 bases, with 15 bases separating them. Germline-derived CDR1 and CDR2 are MDHEN and SYDVKM. V usage is TRBV28 and J usage is TRBJ2-7; possible D gene TRBD2, 5 bases. The receptor was isolated from an adult in good health. This material consisted of peripheral blood, taken on day 0 of AZD1222 vaccination. The CDR3: CASTRPTGAYEQYF. The CDR3 nucleotides are TGTGCCAGCACCCGTCCAACCGGGGCCTACGAGCAGTACTTC.